One sample yielded the 12 T cell receptor beta chains listed below, sequenced in a study of cytomegalovirus exposure and HLA in healthy donors. PCR employed 60 Vbeta and 13 Jbeta primers. Sequencing used immunoSEQ multiplex PCR; TCRdb keeps in-frame clones, though not all of them. Among about 180,000 clones listed, roughly 80% were seen once. Sequencing was performed on PBMCs. The receptors were gathered from a man aged 35-49 years in good health and CMV-seronegative.

V is TRBV14 and J is TRBJ2-7; D gene ambiguous. The CDR3 is made up of 13 amino acids. V shed 1 base and J shed 3 bases, with 7 bases lying between them. Germline V gene lookup returns CDR1 SGHDN and CDR2 FVKESK. CDR3 sequence reads: CASSQVRDYEQYF. The DNA for the CDR3 is TGTGCCAGCAGCCAAGTGCGAGACTACGAGCAGTACTTC.

The chain combines TRBV27 with TRBJ2-1, with TRBD2 as a possible D gene (7 bases). The V end was cut by 8 bases, the J end by 7 bases, with 18 bases between. CDR1 is MNHEY and CDR2 is SMNVEV in the germline V gene (reference sequence). The CDR3 spans 14 residues. The CDR3 nucleotides are TGTGCCAGCGGCAAACAAGGGGGGGATAATGAGCAGTTCTTC. It translates to CASGKQGGDNEQFF.

The chain is built from TRBV28 and TRBJ2-7, with 10 bases matching TRBD2. This CDR3 spans 16 amino acids. The germline gives CDR1 MDHEN, CDR2 SYDVKM. Unmatched junction bases numbered 12, after V lost 8 bases and J lost 2 bases. This chain's CDR3 is CASDRAVSGGAYEQYF. The CDR3 DNA reads as TGTGCCAGCGATCGGGCCGTCAGCGGGGGGGCCTACGAGCAGTACTTC. The variable domain in full, completed from reference TRBV28 and TRBJ2-7, reads DVKVTQSSRYLVKRTGEKVFLECVQDMDHENMFWYRQDPGLGLRLIYFSYDVKMKEKGDIPEGYSVSREKKERFSLILESASTNQTSMYLCASDRAVSGGAYEQYFGPGTRLTVT.

The gene calls are TRBV30 and TRBJ2-4; TRBD2 agrees at 9 bases. The trim removed 3 bases at V and 1 base at J, leaving 10 bases unmatched. CDR1 and CDR2 from the germline V gene are GTSNPN and SVGIG (reference sequence). This CDR3 contains 17 residues. The CDR3 DNA follows: TGTGCCTGGAGATGGCGGGGGGGCCGGAGTGCCAAAAACATTCAGTACTTC. Protein product: CAWRWRGGRSAKNIQYF.

This chain uses TRBV6-5 with TRBJ2-5; D possibly corresponds to TRBD2 (7 bases). The V gene lost 3 bases and the J gene lost 4 bases, with 15 bases spanning the gap. There are 15 residues in the CDR3. The V gene's germline CDR1 is MNHEY and CDR2 SVGAGI. Here the CDR3 reads CASSYNAGAGETQYF. The CDR3 coding sequence is TGTGCCAGCAGTTATAACGCGGGGGCTGGAGAGACCCAGTACTTC.

CDR3 sequence (DNA): TGTGCCAGCAGCCCAGGGATAAGCTCCTACGAGCAGTACTTC. Protein sequence: CASSPGISSYEQYF. V gene TRBV6-5 combines with J gene TRBJ2-7, with D tentatively TRBD1 (5 bases). The CDR3 contains 14 residues. V lost 6 bases and J lost 0, with 12 bases in between. CDR1 is MNHEY and CDR2 is SVGAGI in the germline V gene.

The V gene is TRBV30, the J gene TRBJ1-2; no definite D call. Germline CDR1 is GTSNPN and CDR2 is SVGIG (reference sequence). V dropped 2 bases and J dropped 0 bases, with 10 bases sitting between them. The CDR3 spans 14 residues. The CDR3 region is CAWSIPLSNYGYTF. The CDR3 DNA is TGTGCCTGGAGTATCCCACTTTCTAACTATGGCTACACCTTC.

V and J are TRBV10-3 and TRBJ2-5; TRBD2 agrees at 7 bases. The V and J ends lost 4 bases and 2 bases, in that order; junction bases with no gene match: 7. There are 15 residues in the CDR3. Germline CDR1 is ENHRY and CDR2 is SYGVKD. The CDR3 DNA follows: TGTGCCATCAGTGGCCTCCCGGGAGGACAAGAGACCCAGTACTTC. It specifies CAISGLPGGQETQYF.

The CDR3 here is CASSYGGRAFF. The CDR3 DNA reads TGTGCCAGCAGTTATGGTGGCAGGGCTTTCTTT. The chain links TRBV28 to TRBJ1-1; D is ambiguous. This CDR3 contains 11 residues. V lost 4 bases to trimming and J lost 11 bases, with 11 bases between them. The germline V gene has CDR1 MDHEN and CDR2 SYDVKM.

This clone was seen a few times. The chain employs TRBV27 and TRBJ2-7; 8 bases fit TRBD2. Trimming removed 4 bases from V and 6 bases from J; junction bases left unmatched: 5. CDR1 and CDR2 (germline): MNHEY, SMNVEV (reference sequence). The CDR3 covers 13 residues. CDR3 nucleotide sequence: TGTGCCAGCAGTTCTACCGGGACTAGCGAGCAGTACTTC. Amino acids: CASSSTGTSEQYF.

The chain couples TRBV14 to TRBJ2-7, with 10 bases matching TRBD1. V lost 0 bases and J lost 1; bases outside the gene matches: 0. In germline, CDR1 is SGHDN, CDR2 FVKESK. This CDR3 is 15 amino acids long. The CDR3 spells CASSQEGQGSYEQYF. CDR3 sequence (DNA): TGTGCCAGCAGCCAAGAGGGACAGGGGTCCTACGAGCAGTACTTC. Full variable domain (outside the CDR3, taken from reference TRBV14 and TRBJ2-7): EAGVTQFPSHSVIEKGQTVTLRCDPISGHDNLYWYRRVMGKEIKFLLHFVKESKQDESGMPNNRFLAERTGGTYSTLKVQPAELEDSGVYFCASSQEGQGSYEQYFGPGTRLTVT.

J is TRBJ2-5 and V is TRBV5-4, with 9 bases that match TRBD2. The CDR3 runs to 16 residues. Germline V gene sequence: CDR1 SGHNT, CDR2 YYREEE (reference sequence). Trimming removed 4 bases from V and 5 bases from J; junction bases left unmatched: 12. The CDR3 sequence is CASSRKAGGPRETQYF. The CDR3 region has the DNA TGTGCCAGCAGCAGGAAGGCGGGAGGGCCCCGGGAGACCCAGTACTTC. Filled out from reference TRBV5-4 and TRBJ2-5, the complete variable domain reads ETGVTQSPTHLIKTRGQQVTLRCSSQSGHNTVSWYQQALGQGPQFIFQYYREEENGRGNFPPRFSGLQFPNYSSELNVNALELDDSALYLCASSRKAGGPRETQYFGPGTRLLVL.